The T cell receptor beta chain described here comes from a study of cytomegalovirus exposure and HLA in healthy donors. Comment on this clone: Its matching antigen is unknown.

Germline CDR1 and CDR2: SGHDN and FVKESK. The CDR3 length is 16 residues. The germline V and J ends were trimmed by 0 bases and 0 bases, with 12 bases remaining between them. Whole-study findings and limits: Apart from CMV serostatus, no immune exposure information was available. TCR beta V- and J-gene trimming was later associated with a missense DCLRE1C variant.

PCR primers comprised 60 Vbeta and 13 Jbeta primers. Libraries were prepared by immunoSEQ multiplex PCR; TCRdb keeps only in-frame clonotypes and omits some of them. The sample yields around 94,000 clones, approximately 79% seen once. At sampling all donors were nominally healthy, likely with unrecorded immune exposures. The rearrangement joins TRBV14 to TRBJ2-7; a weak D match, TRBD1 (5 bases). This clonotype was obtained from a woman aged 60-75 years in good health and CMV-seropositive. The specimen sequenced was PBMCs. CDR3 residues: CASSQETRVSSYEQYF. Written as DNA, the CDR3 is TGTGCCAGCAGCCAAGAAACCAGGGTGAGCTCCTACGAGCAGTACTTC.